Presented here are 22 T cell receptor beta chains from one specimen sequenced in a study of CXCR3-negative and CXCR3-positive naive CD8 T cells. The TRB cDNA libraries were prepared by 5' RACE with UMI labels. TCRdb re-called the 5' RACE reads and gives one entry per CDR3 protein, without DNA. This sample's clone table lists more than 65,000 distinct CDR3 sequences. Material: naive CXCR3- CD8+ T cells from blood. Described subset: CD45RO-CCR7+CD27+CD95- naive CD8+ T cells lacking CXCR3 (TNR3-). The source is a human donor in good health. Some clones in this sample may be carry-over from other donors' samples.

The J gene is TRBJ1-2, the V gene TRBV2; TCRdb calls TRBD1, which cannot be checked without DNA. The CDR3 spans 15 residues. Germline values: CDR1 SNHLY, CDR2 FYNNEI. CDR3 amino acids: CASSGVPGDDRGYTF.

Considering frequency, this clonotype is medium-sized. This chain's CDR3 is CASREQGAISYEQYF. The genes are TRBV6-2 or TRBV6-3 and TRBJ2-7; TCRdb's assignment of TRBD1 cannot be checked, as there is no DNA. Germline V gene sequence: CDR1 MNHEY, CDR2 SVGEGT. This CDR3 is 15 amino acids long.

The chain employs TRBV6-6 and TRBJ1-4; TCRdb names TRBD1, which stays unverified in the absence of DNA. CDR1 MNHNY and CDR2 SVGAGI come from the germline V gene (reference sequence). The CDR3 length is 14 residues. CDR3: CASRGAGADEKLFF.

This chain joins TRBV7-9 and TRBJ2-3; TCRdb names TRBD1, which stays unverified in the absence of DNA. This CDR3 comprises 20 residues. CDR1 is SEHNR, CDR2 FQNEAQ, per germline (reference sequence). The CDR3 protein is CASSYRMLEGQGVVGDTQYF.

The chain recombines TRBV15 with TRBJ2-7; lacking DNA, the TRBD1 call made by TCRdb goes unchecked. Germline values: CDR1 LNHNV, CDR2 YYDKDF (reference sequence). The CDR3 runs to 18 residues. CDR3 sequence reads: CATSSLRLSTGVLREQYF. The variable domain in full, with the rest retrieved from reference TRBV15 and TRBJ2-7, is DAMVIQNPRYQVTQFGKPVTLSCSQTLNHNVMYWYQQKSSQAPKLLFHYYDKDFNNEADTPDNFQSRRPNTSFCFLDIRSPGLGDTAMYLCATSSLRLSTGVLREQYFGPGTRLTVT.

The V call is TRBV7-2, the J call TRBJ2-7; TCRdb designates TRBD1, a call that cannot be tested without DNA. The CDR3 is 13 amino acids. CDR1 is SGHTA and CDR2 is FQGNSA in the germline V gene. Here the CDR3 reads CASSLEGAGEQYF.

The gene calls are TRBV5-1 and TRBJ2-1; TCRdb outputs TRBD2, but without DNA this stays unchecked. Germline CDR1 reads SGHRS; CDR2 reads YFSETQ. CDR3 length equals 14 residues. The CDR3 reads CASSLVGPSNEQFF.

The chain employs TRBV6-1 and TRBJ1-1; TCRdb picks TRBD1, but there is no DNA to check that call. CDR3 length: 14 residues. Germline V lookup: CDR1 MNHNS, CDR2 SASEGT. CDR3 residues: CASSNGQGWLEAFF.

This rearrangement joins TRBV10-3 to TRBJ2-5; TCRdb's D call of TRBD1 is untestable without DNA. This CDR3 comprises 17 residues. Germline V gene data show CDR1 as ENHRY and CDR2 as SYGVKD. The CDR3 spells CAISESSVVGAVETQYF.

The chain couples TRBV6-5 to TRBJ2-7; the D gene TCRdb calls, TRBD1, cannot be checked with no DNA. Germline V gene data show CDR1 as MNHEY and CDR2 as SVGAGI. CDR3 length: 14 amino acids. CDR3 in amino acids: CASSQGQGAYEQYF.

The chain joins TRBV12-3 or TRBV12-4 to TRBJ1-2; checking the TCRdb D call of TRBD1 is not possible without DNA. The CDR3 covers 14 residues. The CDR3 spells CATDPDGLHGGYTF.

The genes are TRBV3-1 and TRBJ2-7. The CDR3 sequence is 12 residues long. Germline V gene sequence: CDR1 LGHDT, CDR2 YNNKEL (reference sequence). The CDR3 is CASSRGAYEQYF.

V usage is TRBV5-1 and J usage is TRBJ2-1; TCRdb reports TRBD1, a call that lacks DNA to check it against. Looked up from germline, CDR1 is SGHRS and CDR2 is YFSETQ. The CDR3 sequence is 15 residues long. The CDR3 reads CASNPTDRPADEQFF.

The V call is TRBV15, the J call TRBJ1-1. The germline V gene encodes CDR1 LNHNV and CDR2 YYDKDF (reference sequence). The CDR3 spans 16 residues. CDR3 amino acids: CATSRAYTDMNTEAFF.

V usage is TRBV28 and J usage is TRBJ1-5; TCRdb reports TRBD1, a call that lacks DNA to check it against. CDR3 size: 14 residues. Looked up from germline, CDR1 is MDHEN and CDR2 is SYDVKM. This CDR3 is CASSLRGPNQPQHF. Supplemented by reference TRBV28 and TRBJ1-5, the full variable domain reads DVKVTQSSRYLVKRTGEKVFLECVQDMDHENMFWYRQDPGLGLRLIYFSYDVKMKEKGDIPEGYSVSREKKERFSLILESASTNQTSMYLCASSLRGPNQPQHFGDGTRLSIL.

V usage is TRBV7-9 and J usage is TRBJ2-7; TCRdb gives TRBD1 as the D gene, but with no DNA this cannot be confirmed. The germline CDR1 and CDR2 sequences are SEHNR and FQNEAQ (reference sequence). The CDR3 totals 14 residues. This chain's CDR3 is CASSYDRVGYEQYF.

The CDR3 loop is CASSGNTGELFF. The chain combines TRBV7-6 with TRBJ2-2. From germline, CDR1 is SGHVS and CDR2 FNYEAQ. CDR3 size: 12 residues.

The chain combines TRBV5-1 with TRBJ1-1; TCRdb picks TRBD1, but there is no DNA to check that call. Germline CDR1 is SGHRS and CDR2 is YFSETQ. The CDR3 has 17 amino acids. The CDR3 protein is CASSTEGVVMGNTEAFF.

The chain has TRBV4-1 and TRBJ2-7; TCRdb designates TRBD2, a call that cannot be tested without DNA. Germline CDR1 and CDR2: MGHRA and YSYEKL. The CDR3 contains 16 residues. CDR3 sequence: CASSQATSGFSYEQYF.

The V call is TRBV3-1, the J call TRBJ2-3; lacking DNA, the TRBD2 call made by TCRdb goes unchecked. Germline assignment: CDR1 LGHDT and CDR2 YNNKEL (reference sequence). CDR3 length: 16 residues. CDR3 sequence reads: CASSQDWAGAADTQYF.

This rearrangement joins TRBV28 to TRBJ2-2; TCRdb names TRBD1, which stays unverified in the absence of DNA. This CDR3 contains 15 residues. Germline CDR1 reads MDHEN; CDR2 reads SYDVKM. The CDR3 sequence is CASSTPFTPGGELFF. The full variable domain, rest sourced from reference TRBV28 and TRBJ2-2, is DVKVTQSSRYLVKRTGEKVFLECVQDMDHENMFWYRQDPGLGLRLIYFSYDVKMKEKGDIPEGYSVSREKKERFSLILESASTNQTSMYLCASSTPFTPGGELFFGEGSRLTVL.

The rearrangement links TRBV5-1 to TRBJ2-2; TCRdb calls TRBD1, which cannot be checked without DNA. The CDR3 spans 13 residues. In germline, CDR1 is SGHRS, CDR2 YFSETQ. CDR3 in amino acids: CAVGTENTGELFF.